This TCR beta chain was captured by sequencing in a study of shared clonotypes between healthy human individuals. Looked up from germline, CDR1 is ENHRY and CDR2 is SYGVKD. V lost 4 bases and J 5 bases, leaving 11 bases between the germline ends. CDR3 length: 13 residues. Profiled with immunoSEQ multiplex PCR; TCRdb holds only in-frame clones, not every one. In the table there are about 2.4 million clones, just over 90% of which are singletons. Material for sequencing was naive CD4+ T cells sorted from blood. Described subset: CD45RA+ positively selected. The chain uses TRBV10-3 and TRBJ1-1; D ambiguous. This TCR was recovered from a young man in good health. In nucleotides, the CDR3 is TGTGCCATCAGTGGAAGGCCCGGGACTGAAGCTTTCTTT. It is translated as CAISGRPGTEAFF.